This TCR beta chain was sequenced during a study of blood T cell repertoires in COVID-19. The wider study: Samples of COVID-19 (acute and convalescent) were obtained from the United States, Italy and Spain. T cells, B-cell-depleted T cells, or PBMCs supplied cDNA or gDNA.

This table comes from immunoSEQ multiplex PCR, and its TCRdb copy is limited to in-frame clones, with some not included. In the table there are 50,000 to 75,000 clones, more than 60% of which are singletons. The specimen was peripheral blood. The receptor was isolated from a woman in her forties or fifties with active or convalescent COVID-19.

The CDR3 DNA reads as TGTGCCAGCAGCTTTTTCTCGGGACAGAGGGTTCTAGTAGACAATGAGCAGTTCTTC. Protein sequence: CASSFFSGQRVLVDNEQFF. This chain connects TRBV7-9 to TRBJ2-1; the match to TRBD1 covers 7 bases. Germline V CDR1 and CDR2: SEHNR, FQNEAQ (reference sequence). The CDR3 has 19 residues. With 3 bases clipped from V and 5 bases from J, the junction kept 19 bases outside the gene matches.